Following are 17 T cell receptor beta chains from one sample sequenced in a study of CD8 T cells in Susac syndrome. Reverse transcription of roughly 0.5 to 1 ug RNA was performed with random hexamers. TCRdb passed the immunoSEQ multiplex PCR reads through MiXCR, listing each CDR3 protein once. This sample has approximately 190,000 distinct CDR3 sequences, with 90% to 96% found just once. The specimen was CD4+ T cells from PBMCs. These receptors were obtained from a human donor with Susac syndrome.

V and J are TRBV6-2 or TRBV6-3 and TRBJ1-1; D call uncertain. This CDR3 is 13 amino acids long. V was pared by 4 bases and J by 1 base, with 7 bases between. Germline V gene sequence: CDR1 MNHEY, CDR2 SVGEGT. The CDR3 spells CASSLEGNTEAFF. Written as DNA, the CDR3 is TGTGCCAGCAGTTTAGAGGGGAACACTGAAGCTTTCTTT.

V and J are TRBV5-1 and TRBJ2-1; D gene ambiguous. Germline lookup yields CDR1 SGHRS and CDR2 YFSETQ. The ends were cut back, 0 bases at V and 8 bases at J, with 6 bases in the middle. This CDR3 comprises 12 residues. This chain's CDR3 is CASSLEQHEQFF. CDR3 coding DNA: TGCGCCAGCAGCTTGGAACAGCATGAGCAGTTCTTC.

The CDR3 DNA sequence: TGCAGCGTTGAAGAGGTTTCGCTCCAAGAGACCCAGTACTTC. Translating it yields CSVEEVSLQETQYF. The chain uses TRBV29-1 and TRBJ2-5; D remains ambiguous. Germline CDR1 is SQVTM and CDR2 is ANQGSEA. There are 14 residues in the CDR3. The germline V and J ends were trimmed by 0 bases and 1 base, with 9 bases remaining between them.

The chain has TRBV5-4 and TRBJ2-5, with D possibly matching TRBD2 (5 bases). Per the germline V gene, CDR1 is SGHNT and CDR2 is YYREEE (reference sequence). The CDR3 loop spans 15 amino acids. V lost 0 bases and J 2 bases, leaving 11 bases between the germline ends. CDR3 nucleotides: TGTGCCAGCAGCTTGGTTGCGGGTCAACAAGAGACCCAGTACTTC. This translates into CASSLVAGQQETQYF.

The rearrangement uses TRBV29-1 and TRBJ2-7, with 7 positions matching TRBD2. Germline trimming cut 7 bases from V and 3 bases from J; bases unmatched to any gene: 18. The CDR3 has 16 amino acids. CDR1 and CDR2 (germline): SQVTM, ANQGSEA. CDR3 sequence: CSARRNFGGEDYEQYF. DNA for the CDR3: TGCAGCGCCCGACGAAATTTTGGGGGGGAGGACTACGAGCAGTACTTC.

The V and J genes are TRBV7-8 and TRBJ2-5, with 9 nucleotides matching TRBD2. CDR3 size: 18 residues. J was trimmed by 2 bases and V by 1 base; bases with no gene match: 11. CDR1 is SGHVS, CDR2 FQNEAQ, per germline. The DNA of the CDR3 is TGTGCCAGCAGCTTAGTGGTGGCGGGGGGGCCCGTTCAAGAGACCCAGTACTTC. Translating gives CASSLVVAGGPVQETQYF. Together with reference TRBV7-8 and TRBJ2-5, the CDR3 gives the full variable domain: GAGVSQSPRYKVAKRGQDVALRCDPISGHVSLFWYQQALGQGPEFLTYFQNEAQLDKSGLPSDRFFAERPEGSVSTLKIQRTQQEDSAVYLCASSLVVAGGPVQETQYFGPGTRLLVL.

This chain links TRBV5-1 with TRBJ2-3; TRBD2 matches 11 bases. Unmatched junction bases numbered 6, after V lost 3 bases and J lost 0 bases. The length of the CDR3 is 17 residues. The germline V gene encodes CDR1 SGHRS and CDR2 YFSETQ. DNA for the CDR3: TGCGCCAGCAGCTATCACGGGACTAGCGGTAGCACAGATACGCAGTATTTT. It codes for CASSYHGTSGSTDTQYF.

V usage is TRBV20-1 and J usage is TRBJ2-3; D gene uncertain. The germline V and J ends were trimmed by 1 base and 6 bases, with 11 bases remaining between them. Germline CDR1 DFQATT, CDR2 SNEGSKA (reference sequence). CDR3 length: 13 residues. CDR3 DNA: TGCAGTGCTAGAGCAGCCACCTCGGATACGCAGTATTTT. It yields the protein CSARAATSDTQYF.

This clonotype came up once. The V gene is TRBV6-5, the J gene TRBJ2-1; no definite D call. CDR3 length: 13 residues. The germline V gene has CDR1 MNHEY and CDR2 SVGAGI. V was cut by 2 bases and J by 8 bases, with 10 bases left in between. DNA of the CDR3: TGTGCCAGCAGTTACCGAACCGCGTATGAGCAGTTCTTC. Translation gives CASSYRTAYEQFF.

This chain links TRBV30 with TRBJ1-2, with D perhaps TRBD1 (5 bases). Germline V gene data show CDR1 as GTSNPN and CDR2 as SVGIG (reference sequence). The CDR3 has 14 amino acids. Trimming took 3 bases from V and 2 from J, leaving 13 bases between them. The CDR3 nucleotides read TGTGCCTGGAGGCAGACAGAACTCAACTATGGCTACACCTTC. This codes for CAWRQTELNYGYTF.

In its sample, this clonotype was seen once. The V call is TRBV28, the J call TRBJ1-2; possible D gene TRBD1, 6 bases. This CDR3 has 14 residues. V was shortened by 4 bases and J by 4 bases, with 13 bases between the two germline ends. Per germline, CDR1 MDHEN and CDR2 SYDVKM. The DNA of the CDR3 is TGTGCCAGCAGTTCCCCGGACAGAAGCTATGGCTACACCTTC. Translated: CASSSPDRSYGYTF.

V usage is TRBV7-9 and J usage is TRBJ2-3; TRBD2 aligns across 7 bases. The CDR3 contains 18 residues. Germline trimming cut 6 bases from V and 7 bases from J; bases unmatched to any gene: 22. Germline assignment: CDR1 SEHNR and CDR2 FQNEAQ (reference sequence). DNA for the CDR3: TGTGCCAGCAGACCCCCCTCCAGAGCGGGGCGGGAAGGAAATACGCAGTATTTT. Its protein is CASRPPSRAGREGNTQYF.

A single count supports this clonotype. This chain joins TRBV20-1 and TRBJ2-5; D perhaps matches TRBD1 (5 bases). CDR3 length equals 18 residues. V shed 3 bases and J shed 4 bases, with 27 bases lying between them. The germline CDR1 and CDR2 sequences are DFQATT and SNEGSKA (reference sequence). This chain's CDR3 is CSASNRPRLQGWPETQYF. CDR3 nucleotide sequence: TGCAGTGCTAGTAACAGGCCGAGACTTCAGGGATGGCCAGAGACCCAGTACTTC.

J is TRBJ1-2 and V is TRBV2, with TRBD1 matching over 8 bases. The germline V gene encodes CDR1 SNHLY and CDR2 FYNNEI. J lost 4 bases, V lost 10 bases, and 17 bases had no gene match. The CDR3 consists of 16 residues. The CDR3: CATNGQGSRGSYGYTF. The DNA of the CDR3 is TGTGCCACCAACGGACAGGGAAGCAGGGGCAGCTATGGCTACACCTTC. The full variable domain, rest sourced from reference TRBV2 and TRBJ1-2, is EPEVTQTPSHQVTQMGQEVILRCVPISNHLYFYWYRQILGQKVEFLVSFYNNEISEKSEIFDDQFSVERPDGSNFTLKIRSTKLEDSAMYFCATNGQGSRGSYGYTFGSGTRLTVV.

The rearrangement links TRBV12-3 or TRBV12-4 to TRBJ2-2; 8 nucleotides agree with TRBD1. The CDR3 runs to 15 residues. With 5 bases clipped from V and 4 bases from J, the junction kept 6 bases outside the gene matches. CDR3 sequence (DNA): TGTGCCAGCAGTCTGGACAGGGCGATCACCGGGGAGCTGTTTTTT. Translating gives CASSLDRAITGELFF.

In DNA, the CDR3 is TGTGCCACCAGCAGAGATATCGCGGGTCGCCCCCAGCATTTT. It encodes CATSRDIAGRPQHF. The genes are TRBV15 and TRBJ1-5; no clear D gene. The V end lost 0 bases, the J end lost 10 bases, and 13 bases lay between the germline ends. Germline loops: CDR1 LNHNV, CDR2 YYDKDF (reference sequence). The CDR3 length is 14 residues.

This clonotype came up a few times. The chain combines TRBV20-1 with TRBJ1-1, with D tentatively TRBD1 (6 bases). Trimming stripped 5 bases from V and 4 bases from J, with 11 bases between. CDR1 and CDR2 (germline): DFQATT, SNEGSKA (reference sequence). The length of the CDR3 is 12 residues. The DNA for the CDR3 is TGCAGTGCTGGCAGGGGCTCCACTGAAGCTTTCTTT. It specifies CSAGRGSTEAFF.